This TCR beta chain was recovered during a study of blood T cell repertoires in COVID-19. As for the study in general: The study drew acute and convalescent COVID-19 samples from the United States, Italy and Spain. Sample material is recorded as cDNA or gDNA derived from T cells, B-cell-depleted T cells, or PBMCs.

Seattle participants joined during active infection and were tracked over time. This clone has more than one count but fewer than ten. Sequencing used immunoSEQ multiplex PCR; TCRdb keeps in-frame clones, though not all of them. The repertoire holds tens of thousands of clones, with around 83% as singletons. V trimming: 4 bases; J trimming: 2 bases; junction bases outside the gene matches: 5. The CDR3 totals 14 residues. Germline V gives CDR1 SGHRS, CDR2 YFSETQ. The sample comprised peripheral blood. This TCR was sampled from a man in his 60s with COVID-19, enrolled during active disease. The genes are TRBV5-1 and TRBJ1-2; 7 bases fit TRBD1. This CDR3 reads CASSKGQDNYGYTF. The CDR3 DNA sequence: TGCGCCAGCAGCAAAGGACAGGACAACTATGGCTACACCTTC.